This T cell receptor (beta chain) was sequenced during a study of T-cell memory formation after mild COVID-19. General study findings and limits: What remained unconfirmed was the SARS-CoV-2 specificity of second-wave clones peaking on day 37.

Of note for this clonotype: What it binds is not known.

TCRdb re-called the 5' RACE reads through MiXCR, storing one row per CDR3 protein. The sample lists around 420,000 distinct CDR3 sequences, approximately 25% occurring once. The ends were cut back, 8 bases at V and 5 bases at J, with 18 bases in the middle. The CDR3 extends over 14 amino acids. Germline V gene lookup returns CDR1 MNHNS and CDR2 SASEGT. The V gene is TRBV6-1, the J gene TRBJ1-2; D perhaps matches TRBD1 (5 bases). Sequenced sample: PBMCs or a T cell subset sorted from them (not recorded which). The sequence derives from an adult woman who had mild COVID-19 (a few samples of this study predate the infection). Cell type and time point are not known. In nucleotides, the CDR3 is TGTGCCAGCCAGCAGGGCCCGGAGCCATATGGCTACACCTTC. This gives the protein CASQQGPEPYGYTF.